A single sample gave rise to the 25 T cell receptor beta chains below, sequenced in a study of blood T cells in healthy people across ages. For the second PCR, which ran for about 6 to 11 cycles, a sample-barcoded 5' primer and a J-beta primer mix were used. TCRdb re-called the 5' RACE reads with MiXCR, one entry per CDR3 protein. Here the sample spans 350,000 to 450,000 distinct CDR3 sequences, approximately 47% being singletons. The sample comprised blood. These receptors were taken from a man aged 55 to 70 in good health.

This rearrangement joins TRBV7-2 to TRBJ2-2; 7 nucleotides align to TRBD1. The CDR3 is 15 amino acids. J was trimmed by 6 bases and V by 1 base; bases with no gene match: 5. CDR1 is SGHTA and CDR2 is FQGNSA in the germline V gene. CDR3 protein: CASSLDRQGAGELFF. In DNA, the CDR3 is TGTGCCAGCAGCTTAGATCGGCAGGGGGCCGGGGAGCTGTTTTTT.

The rearrangement links TRBV20-1 to TRBJ2-7; TRBD2 is a possible D gene (7 bases). Germline V gene sequence: CDR1 DFQATT, CDR2 SNEGSKA (reference sequence). Trimming took 0 bases from V and 1 from J, leaving 16 bases between them. CDR3 length equals 16 residues. The CDR3 spells CSARDNLGGGSYEQYF. CDR3 bases: TGCAGTGCTAGAGATAACCTGGGAGGGGGGTCCTACGAGCAGTACTTC.

The table lists this clonotype with many counts. This rearrangement joins TRBV12-3 or TRBV12-4 to TRBJ2-2; TRBD2 aligns across 8 bases. The CDR3 is 16 amino acids. V dropped 1 base and J dropped 6; count of bases not matched to a gene: 7. CDR3 protein: CASSLVAGGPSGELFF. The CDR3 DNA follows: TGTGCCAGCAGTTTAGTTGCGGGGGGCCCGTCCGGGGAGCTGTTTTTT.

There are a few counts of this clonotype. The chain carries TRBV28 and TRBJ2-1; TRBD2 aligns across 7 bases. Germline-derived CDR1 and CDR2 are MDHEN and SYDVKM. This CDR3 has 17 residues. J lost 4 bases, V lost 3 bases, and 12 bases had no gene match. The DNA for the CDR3 is TGTGCCAGCAGTTTCCGGTCGGGCGGGAGAGTATACAATGAGCAGTTCTTC. Protein product: CASSFRSGGRVYNEQFF.

The CDR3 DNA reads as TGTGCCAGCGGGGGGGGCCACTTAGCGGGAGCCGACAATGAGCAGTTCTTC. It translates to CASGGGHLAGADNEQFF. The gene calls are TRBV28 and TRBJ2-1, with 9 bases fitting TRBD2. This CDR3 has 17 amino acids. Germline loops: CDR1 MDHEN, CDR2 SYDVKM. V lost 8 bases to trimming and J lost 5 bases; unmatched junction nucleotides: 16.

This chain uses TRBV5-1 with TRBJ2-4; 15 bases match TRBD2. TRBJ2-7 explains the end of the DNA better; the J call may be wrong. The CDR3 extends over 14 amino acids. In germline, CDR1 is SGHRS, CDR2 YFSETQ. The CDR3 sequence is CASSAGLAGGEQYF. CDR3 in DNA: TGCGCCAGCAGCGCGGGACTAGCGGGAGGCGAGCAGTACTTC.

The chain carries TRBV20-1 and TRBJ2-3; TRBD2 might be the D (5 bases). Per the germline V gene, CDR1 is DFQATT and CDR2 is SNEGSKA (reference sequence). The CDR3 consists of 13 residues. V was clipped by 5 bases and J by 1 base, with 10 bases between them. As DNA, the CDR3 is TGCAGTGCTGAGGGTTTCGGCACAGATACGCAGTATTTT. Translation: CSAEGFGTDTQYF.

In this sample, this clonotype turned up many times. The genes are TRBV6-1 and TRBJ2-4, with 8 nucleotides matching TRBD2. V trimming: 1 base; J trimming: 7 bases; junction bases outside the gene matches: 6. This CDR3 comprises 15 residues. Germline assignment: CDR1 MNHNS and CDR2 SASEGT. The CDR3 DNA is TGTGCCAGCAGTGAAGGGGCAGGGACTAGGAACATTCAGTACTTC. Translated, it gives CASSEGAGTRNIQYF.

The chain carries TRBV20-1 and TRBJ2-3; D could derive from TRBD1 or TRBD2 (6 bases each). Trimming removed 8 bases at V and 2 bases at J, with 14 bases between. From germline, CDR1 is DFQATT and CDR2 SNEGSKA (reference sequence). There are 13 residues in the CDR3. In nucleotides, the CDR3 is TGCAGTACGGAGGGGGTTTCCACAGATACGCAGTATTTT. Its protein is CSTEGVSTDTQYF.

The J gene is TRBJ2-7, the V gene TRBV6-5; possibly TRBD1 or TRBD2 for D (5 bases each). The germline CDR1 and CDR2 sequences are MNHEY and SVGAGI. The CDR3 is 14 amino acids. Deletions cut 6 bases from V and 3 bases from J, with 15 bases between. This CDR3 reads CASRSAGAYYEQYF. The CDR3 nucleotides read TGTGCCAGCAGATCAGCCGGGGCCTACTACGAGCAGTACTTC.

This clonotype was observed a few times. The chain links TRBV20-1 to TRBJ2-5, with D unclear. Trimming removed 1 base at V and 4 bases at J, with 19 bases between. The CDR3 contains 16 residues. CDR1 and CDR2 from the germline V gene are DFQATT and SNEGSKA (reference sequence). CDR3 in amino acids: CSARAHLVGSGETQYF. The CDR3 nucleotides read TGCAGTGCTAGAGCCCACCTCGTGGGATCCGGAGAGACCCAGTACTTC.

CDR3 amino acids: CSAQRYGSGTDTQYF. The CDR3 DNA follows: TGCAGTGCCCAACGGTACGGGAGTGGTACAGATACGCAGTATTTT. This sequence joins TRBV20-1 and TRBJ2-3; D might be TRBD2 (6 bases). The CDR3 length is 15 residues. Trimming left V 6 bases short and J 3 bases short, with 19 bases between. Germline loops: CDR1 DFQATT, CDR2 SNEGSKA (reference sequence).

V and J are TRBV4-2 and TRBJ1-2; the D gene is possibly TRBD1 (5 bases). This CDR3 has 16 residues. Trimming shortened V by 4 bases and J by 2 bases, and 17 bases separated the two germline ends. Germline CDR1 is LGHNA and CDR2 is YNFKEQ. The CDR3 DNA is TGTGCCAGCAGCCCCGGTAGGGCAGGGAAAAACTATGGCTACACCTTC. Protein: CASSPGRAGKNYGYTF.

On this clonotype itself: At one end, the junction sequence differs from germline, possibly due to a read error. The genes are TRBV27 and TRBJ1-1, with a weak D call TRBD1 (5 bases). Per germline, CDR1 MNHEY and CDR2 SMNVEV (reference sequence). This CDR3 region has 14 residues. CDR3 coding DNA: TGTGCCCGCAGTCCCCGACGGGGGGTAACTGTAGCTTTCTTT. Translating it yields CARSPRRGVTVAFF.

Only a few counts were recorded for this clonotype. The gene calls are TRBV28 and TRBJ2-1; 7 positions match TRBD2. Germline CDR1 reads MDHEN; CDR2 reads SYDVKM. Unmatched junction bases numbered 7, after V lost 6 bases and J lost 2 bases. The CDR3 is made up of 15 amino acids. The CDR3 nucleotides are TGTGCCAGCAGCCCAGGCGGGGGAGCCTACAATGAGCAGTTCTTC. Translated: CASSPGGGAYNEQFF.

This chain joins TRBV11-2 and TRBJ2-7; D is perhaps TRBD1 (6 bases). V lost 5 bases, J lost 4 bases, and 12 bases lay in between. CDR1 is SGHAT and CDR2 is FQNNGV in the germline V gene. The CDR3 totals 13 residues. In DNA, the CDR3 is TGTGCCAGCAGCCAAACACAGGGTTACGAGCAGTACTTC. It yields the protein CASSQTQGYEQYF.

This chain connects TRBV25-1 to TRBJ1-2, with a weak D call TRBD1 (5 bases). The CDR3 contains 14 residues. CDR1 is MGHDK and CDR2 is SYGVNS in the germline V gene. Trimming shortened V by 9 bases and J by 4 bases, and 18 bases separated the two germline ends. The CDR3 DNA follows: TGTGCCAGACACCTTCCGACAGAAAGCTATGGCTACACCTTC. This gives the protein CARHLPTESYGYTF.

The genes are TRBV20-1 and TRBJ2-5; D may correspond to TRBD1 or TRBD2 (5 bases each). Trimming stripped 7 bases from V and 4 bases from J, with 13 bases between. The CDR3 is 12 amino acids. CDR1 and CDR2 from the germline V gene are DFQATT and SNEGSKA (reference sequence). The CDR3 nucleotides are TGCAGTGGCGGACTCGGGGCAGAGACCCAGTACTTC. Residues: CSGGLGAETQYF.

This clonotype was picked up a small number of times. The rearrangement joins TRBV20-1 to TRBJ2-5, with 7 bases matching TRBD1. Germline loops: CDR1 DFQATT, CDR2 SNEGSKA (reference sequence). The CDR3 extends over 14 amino acids. J was trimmed by 1 base and V by 3 bases; bases with no gene match: 5. CDR3 nucleotide sequence: TGCAGTGCTAGCTTACAGGGGATCCAAGAGACCCAGTACTTC. Protein product: CSASLQGIQETQYF.

About this clonotype itself: One junction end disagrees with the germline gene, perhaps due to a read error. This chain links TRBV20-1 with TRBJ1-2, with D tentatively TRBD1 (5 bases). CDR3 length: 14 residues. In germline, CDR1 is DFQATT, CDR2 SNEGSKA (reference sequence). The CDR3, as DNA: TGCAGTGCTAGAGAGTGGGGCGACGTTTGGGGCTGCACCTTC. The encoded protein is CSAREWGDVWGCTF.

The genes are TRBV7-8 and TRBJ2-3; tentative D call: TRBD2 (7 bases). Germline CDR1 reads SGHVS; CDR2 reads FQNEAQ. The CDR3 is 17 residues long. The V gene lost 1 base and the J gene lost 4 bases, with 18 bases spanning the gap. The CDR3 loop reads CASSLEGGANFADTQYF. The CDR3 region has the DNA TGTGCCAGCAGCTTAGAGGGGGGGGCAAATTTCGCAGATACGCAGTATTTT.

The V and J genes are TRBV7-2 and TRBJ2-5; D gene ambiguous. The DNA end is more similar to TRBJ2-7, so the J call may be wrong. The CDR3 has 14 amino acids. Germline assignment: CDR1 SGHTA and CDR2 FQGNSA. Written as DNA, the CDR3 is TGTGCCAGCAGCCCCCATCCTTGGGCGGACGAGCAGTACTTC. Amino acids: CASSPHPWADEQYF.

This chain uses TRBV6-5 with TRBJ1-2; D remains unclear. Germline values: CDR1 MNHEY, CDR2 SVGAGI. The CDR3 length is 13 residues. V lost 6 bases and J 7 bases, leaving 15 bases between the germline ends. CDR3 region: CASSLRHGLGYTF. Written as DNA, the CDR3 is TGTGCCAGCAGCCTACGCCACGGTCTTGGCTACACCTTC.

V usage is TRBV29-1 and J usage is TRBJ2-7; a possible D gene is TRBD1 (5 bases). The V gene's germline CDR1 is SQVTM and CDR2 ANQGSEA. V was trimmed by 5 bases and J by 7 bases, leaving 18 bases between them. There are 13 residues in the CDR3. CDR3 sequence: CSVRGLNLGEQYF. Here the CDR3 DNA reads TGCAGCGTTAGGGGCCTCAACTTGGGGGAGCAGTACTTC.

As for this clonotype: The junction shows a germline mismatch at one end, possibly a read error. J is TRBJ2-5 and V is TRBV29-1, with 9 bases identical to TRBD1. Per the germline V gene, CDR1 is SQVTM and CDR2 is ANQGSEA. This CDR3 spans 14 amino acids. For the CDR3, the DNA is TGCGGCGTTCGGGACAGGGCTCGTCAAGAGACCCAGTACTTC. This sequence encodes CGVRDRARQETQYF.